Listed here are 25 T cell receptor beta chains from one sample, sequenced in a study of Graves' ophthalmopathy and Graves' hyperthyroidism. RNA transcripts provided the template for amplifying TCR beta CDR3 regions. The library came from an HTBI-primed first-round RT-PCR and a second-round multiplex PCR. TCRdb used MiXCR to reprocess the multiplex PCR reads, holding one entry per CDR3 protein. The sample shows 400,000 or so distinct CDR3 sequences, approximately 15% of them seen only once. The sample consisted of peripheral blood. These receptors all come from a woman aged 18-30 years with stable Graves' hyperthyroidism.

This clonotype was seen many times. V gene TRBV5-1 combines with J gene TRBJ1-2; possibly TRBD1 for D (5 bases). This CDR3 spans 12 amino acids. V was clipped by 1 base and J by 8 bases, with 9 bases between them. CDR1 SGHRS and CDR2 YFSETQ come from the germline V gene. The CDR3 region is CASSLSGGGYTF. As DNA, the CDR3 is TGCGCCAGCAGCTTGAGCGGGGGAGGCTACACCTTC.

This clonotype was detected many times. V gene TRBV11-1 combines with J gene TRBJ1-6; 9 bases are shared with TRBD1. Germline CDR1 SGHAT, CDR2 FQDESV (reference sequence). The CDR3 loop spans 16 amino acids. V shed 4 bases and J 4 bases; nucleotides not matched to a gene: 5. DNA of the CDR3: TGTGCCAGCAGCTCAGGGGACAGGGCGTATAATTCACCCCTCCACTTT. It specifies CASSSGDRAYNSPLHF.

In its sample, this clonotype was seen many times. The V gene is TRBV12-3 or TRBV12-4, the J gene TRBJ2-7; a weak D match, TRBD1 (6 bases). The CDR3 contains 15 residues. The V end lost 5 bases, the J end lost 0 bases, and 14 bases lay between the germline ends. This chain's CDR3 is CASSRTLGGSYEQYF. CDR3 nucleotides: TGTGCCAGCAGTCGGACCCTAGGGGGCTCCTACGAGCAGTACTTC.

This clonotype was picked up many times. The V call is TRBV4-3, the J call TRBJ2-2; possible D gene TRBD1, 6 bases. Germline V gene lookup returns CDR1 LGHNA and CDR2 YSLEER. The V and J ends lost 1 base and 0 bases respectively, with 12 bases between them. This CDR3 is 17 amino acids long. The DNA of the CDR3 is TGCGCCAGCAGCCAAGGAGCCAGGGGCTCGAACACCGGGGAGCTGTTTTTT. Translation: CASSQGARGSNTGELFF.

The chain is built from TRBV5-1 and TRBJ1-2, with 8 bases fitting TRBD1. The junction had 11 bases not matched to a gene; V was cut back by 4 bases and J by 6 bases. The germline CDR1 and CDR2 sequences are SGHRS and YFSETQ. The CDR3 length is 15 residues. In DNA, the CDR3 is TGCGCCAGCAGCCCTCTTGGACAGGGTCGTGATGGCTACACCTTC. The encoded protein is CASSPLGQGRDGYTF.

For this clonotype: It is likely a read error, because the conserved phenylalanine at the end of the CDR3 is missing. The V and J genes are TRBV6-2 or TRBV6-3 and TRBJ1-1; the D is unclear. This CDR3 spans 14 amino acids. The germline V and J ends were trimmed by 7 bases and 4 bases, with 16 bases remaining between them. The germline V gene has CDR1 MNHEY and CDR2 SVGEGT. CDR3 sequence: CASKFAAAGTEAFY. The CDR3 nucleotides read TGTGCCAGCAAATTTGCGGCAGCGGGCACTGAAGCTTTCTAT.

This clonotype was detected ten times or more. Written as DNA, the CDR3 is TGTGCCAGCAGTGAAGCCAGTAGGACTGAAGCTTTCTTT. This gives the protein CASSEASRTEAFF. The J gene is TRBJ1-1, the V gene TRBV6-1; unclear D gene. V gave up 0 bases and J gave up 5 bases, with 7 bases separating them. The CDR3 is made up of 13 amino acids. Germline V lookup: CDR1 MNHNS, CDR2 SASEGT.

In this sample, this clonotype turned up many times. The chain's CDR3 is CASSGLLRDEQYF. The CDR3 DNA follows: TGTGCCAGCAGCGGACTATTACGCGACGAGCAGTACTTC. This sequence joins TRBV7-2 and TRBJ2-7, with D maybe TRBD2 (6 bases). V was clipped by 5 bases and J by 5 bases, with 13 bases between them. This CDR3 comprises 13 residues. Germline V gives CDR1 SGHTA, CDR2 FQGNSA.

The chain couples TRBV5-1 to TRBJ2-2; TRBD2 matches 12 bases. There are 17 residues in the CDR3. Per germline, CDR1 SGHRS and CDR2 YFSETQ. The V and J ends lost 3 bases and 5 bases, in that order; junction bases with no gene match: 8. The CDR3 bases are TGCGCCAGCAGCTCTTCACTAGCGGGAGGACCTACCGGGGAGCTGTTTTTT. It is translated as CASSSSLAGGPTGELFF. The complete variable domain, with remaining parts taken from reference TRBV5-1 and TRBJ2-2, reads KAGVTQTPRYLIKTRGQQVTLSCSPISGHRSVSWYQQTPGQGLQFLFEYFSETQRNKGNFPGRFSGRQFSNSRSEMNVSTLELGDSALYLCASSSSLAGGPTGELFFGEGSRLTVL.

This clonotype was detected a few times. The genes are TRBV6-5 and TRBJ2-5; 12 bases map to TRBD2. Trimming at V came to 4 bases and at J to 5 bases, leaving 5 bases not matched to a gene. The CDR3 extends over 15 amino acids. Germline loops: CDR1 MNHEY, CDR2 SVGAGI. In DNA form, the CDR3 reads TGTGCCAGCAGTTCACTAGCGGGGGGCAGTGAGACCCAGTACTTC. It yields the protein CASSSLAGGSETQYF.

V gene TRBV7-2 combines with J gene TRBJ1-2; the D is unclear. The length of the CDR3 is 15 residues. V gave up 2 bases and J gave up 2 bases, with 12 bases separating them. CDR1 is SGHTA and CDR2 is FQGNSA in the germline V gene. CDR3 loop: CASSLQVVGNYGYTF. CDR3 coding DNA: TGTGCCAGCAGCTTACAGGTTGTAGGAAACTATGGCTACACCTTC.

This clonotype was seen many times. V and J are TRBV2 and TRBJ1-6; 10 bases fit TRBD1. Germline V gene lookup returns CDR1 SNHLY and CDR2 FYNNEI. J was trimmed by 6 bases and V by 8 bases; bases with no gene match: 10. The CDR3 sequence is 16 residues long. The CDR3 reads CASLKDRGDSNSPLHF. CDR3 DNA: TGTGCCAGCCTCAAGGACAGGGGGGATAGTAATTCACCCCTCCACTTT.

This clonotype was counted a few times. The gene calls are TRBV6-1 and TRBJ2-7; D ambiguous. The CDR3 length is 13 residues. The germline V gene encodes CDR1 MNHNS and CDR2 SASEGT. Trimming took off 5 bases at V and 0 bases at J, with 8 bases between the two ends. CDR3 in amino acids: CASSIGDSYEQYF. In nucleotides, the CDR3 is TGTGCCAGCAGTATCGGCGACTCCTACGAGCAGTACTTC.

This clonotype came up a few times. The CDR3 spells CASSMTGAYGYTF. The CDR3 DNA reads as TGTGCCAGTAGTATGACGGGGGCCTATGGCTACACCTTC. This rearrangement joins TRBV19 to TRBJ1-2; possibly TRBD1 for D (6 bases). Trimming took off 3 bases at V and 4 bases at J, with 9 bases between the two ends. CDR3 length: 13 residues. In germline, CDR1 is LNHDA, CDR2 SQIVND (reference sequence).

In its sample, this clonotype was seen many times. The chain couples TRBV7-2 to TRBJ2-7; weak D call: TRBD1 (5 bases). The CDR3 is made up of 15 amino acids. The germline CDR1 and CDR2 sequences are SGHTA and FQGNSA. The germline V and J ends were trimmed by 5 bases and 4 bases, with 18 bases remaining between them. Here the CDR3 DNA reads TGTGCCAGCAGCGCGCGGACACGGCCCGATTACGAGCAGTACTTC. It yields the protein CASSARTRPDYEQYF.

The rearrangement uses TRBV6-5 and TRBJ2-5; TRBD1 agrees at 7 bases. The V gene end was trimmed by 2 bases and the J gene end by 2 bases; junction bases not matched to a gene: 8. Germline lookup yields CDR1 MNHEY and CDR2 SVGAGI. This CDR3 is 16 amino acids long. Written as DNA, the CDR3 is TGTGCCAGCAGTTACCCGGCGGCAGGGGGACAAGAGACCCAGTACTTC. Translating gives CASSYPAAGGQETQYF.

This clonotype has more than one count but fewer than ten. This chain joins TRBV2 and TRBJ1-1, with D perhaps matching TRBD1 (6 bases). Trimming removed 6 bases at V and 7 bases at J, with 12 bases between. CDR3 length equals 12 residues. Germline V gives CDR1 SNHLY, CDR2 FYNNEI. The CDR3 nucleotides are TGTGCCAGCAGGCGCGGGACACGTGAAGCTTTCTTT. Protein sequence: CASRRGTREAFF.

This clonotype was recorded many times. The rearrangement uses TRBV24-1 and TRBJ1-5; no clear D. The CDR3 is 18 amino acids. Germline CDR1 and CDR2: KGHDR and SFDVKD. Trimming removed 0 bases from V and 4 bases from J, with 18 bases in between. The CDR3 spells CATSDLLSGEKNNQPQHF. Written as DNA, the CDR3 is TGTGCCACCAGTGATTTGCTCTCCGGCGAAAAAAATAATCAGCCCCAGCATTTT.

In this sample, this clonotype turned up many times. In nucleotides, the CDR3 is TGCAGTGCTAGAGATCCAAACTCCTACGAGCAGTACTTC. Amino acid sequence: CSARDPNSYEQYF. The chain employs TRBV20-1 and TRBJ2-7; D unclear. The germline V gene encodes CDR1 DFQATT and CDR2 SNEGSKA (reference sequence). CDR3 length equals 13 residues. Deletions cut 0 bases from V and 0 bases from J, with 6 bases between.

The chain uses TRBV29-1 and TRBJ2-3; D remains unclear. Germline V gene sequence: CDR1 SQVTM, CDR2 ANQGSEA. Trimming removed 3 bases at V and 4 bases at J, with 11 bases between. The CDR3 loop spans 13 amino acids. As DNA, the CDR3 is TGCAGCGTTGAGTACAAGCCCGCAGATACGCAGTATTTT. This gives the protein CSVEYKPADTQYF.

This clonotype was detected ten times or more. V and J are TRBV6-1 and TRBJ2-2; TRBD2 agrees at 8 bases. The V gene's germline CDR1 is MNHNS and CDR2 SASEGT. Losses at the gene ends were 8 bases for V and 0 bases for J; bases not matched to a gene: 2. The CDR3 has 14 residues. Written as DNA, the CDR3 is TGTGCCAGCCGACTAGCGACGAACACCGGGGAGCTGTTTTTT. Translating gives CASRLATNTGELFF.

This clonotype has more than one count but fewer than ten. This may come from a read error, since a much larger clone is one base off. The chain combines TRBV12-3 or TRBV12-4 with TRBJ2-7; D is unresolved. The CDR3 sequence is 13 residues long. V lost 1 base and J lost 7, with 11 bases in between. The CDR3 reads CASSLESFREQYF. The CDR3 nucleotides are TGTGCCAGCAGTTTAGAGTCTTTCCGAGAGCAGTACTTC.

V is TRBV24-1 and J is TRBJ2-7; 7 bases are shared with TRBD2. The V gene end was trimmed by 5 bases and the J gene end by 3 bases; junction bases not matched to a gene: 6. CDR3 size: 14 residues. Germline values: CDR1 KGHDR, CDR2 SFDVKD. The CDR3, as DNA: TGTGCCACCAGTGCATCCGGGACTAACTACGAGCAGTACTTC. It translates to CATSASGTNYEQYF.

This clonotype has at least ten counts. The chain has TRBV15 and TRBJ1-5; 8 bases agree with TRBD1. V lost 6 bases and J lost 5; bases outside the gene matches: 9. Germline values: CDR1 LNHNV, CDR2 YYDKDF (reference sequence). The length of the CDR3 is 15 residues. This CDR3 reads CATRERTGWDQPQHF. Written as DNA, the CDR3 is TGTGCCACCAGAGAGAGGACAGGGTGGGATCAGCCCCAGCATTTT.

The rearrangement uses TRBV12-5 and TRBJ2-2; 10 bases align to TRBD1. This CDR3 region has 16 residues. Germline trimming cut 4 bases from V and 3 bases from J; bases unmatched to any gene: 5. Germline V gene data show CDR1 as LGHNT and CDR2 as FRNRAP. CDR3 amino acids: CASGSSGTGDTGELFF. The CDR3 region has the DNA TGTGCTAGTGGTTCTTCCGGGACAGGGGACACCGGGGAGCTGTTTTTT.